This T cell receptor beta chain was profiled in a study of shared clonotypes between healthy human individuals. About this clone: What it binds is not known.

Findings and caveats of the study: Despite large depth, sorted-subset datasets appeared incompletely sequenced. Shared clonotypes across all four donors exceeded non-shared ones in generation probability. Naive subsets, compared against memory subsets, generally had larger estimated richness values.

This CDR3 spans 14 amino acids. V shed 3 bases and J shed 0 bases, with 5 bases lying between them. Germline CDR1 SGHAT, CDR2 FQNNGV. Assay: immunoSEQ multiplex PCR; the TCRdb copy retains only in-frame clones and omits some. The repertoire includes some 1 million clones, about three quarters of them detected once, and around 1.5% sits in the top ten. Sequencing was done on a sample of memory CD4+ T cells sorted from blood. Indicated subset: CD45RA-negative fraction. This receptor was identified in a man aged 18 to 35 in good health. The V gene is TRBV11-2, the J gene TRBJ2-2; the D gene is possibly TRBD2 (5 bases). CDR3 residues: CASSLGANTGELFF. The CDR3 DNA reads TGTGCCAGCAGCTTGGGAGCGAACACCGGGGAGCTGTTTTTT.